This T cell receptor beta chain was sequenced for a study of T cell responses to AZD1222 COVID-19 vaccine. Germline V gives CDR1 SNHLY, CDR2 FYNNEI. The CDR3 runs 15 residues. V was pared by 4 bases and J by 0 bases, with 10 bases between. Using immunoSEQ multiplex PCR, the repertoire was profiled, and TCRdb retains in-frame clones only, with some absent. Seen here are about 160,000 clones, around 92% observed once, and the top ten hold less than 1.3%. This rearrangement joins TRBV2 to TRBJ1-3; perhaps TRBD1 as D (5 bases). This TCR derives from an adult who received the AZD1222 COVID-19 vaccine. The starting material was peripheral blood, obtained 28 days after the second AZD1222 dose. The CDR3 DNA follows: TGTGCCAGCAGTGCCGACAGTTACTCTGGAAACACCATATATTTT. It yields the protein CASSADSYSGNTIYF. Drawing the rest from reference TRBV2 and TRBJ1-3, the complete variable domain is EPEVTQTPSHQVTQMGQEVILRCVPISNHLYFYWYRQILGQKVEFLVSFYNNEISEKSEIFDDQFSVERPDGSNFTLKIRSTKLEDSAMYFCASSADSYSGNTIYFGEGSWLTVV.